This T cell receptor beta chain was identified in a study of T cells expressing NK-cell markers. Study summary: TCR beta repertoires came from sorted CD3+CD56+NKG2C+, CD3+CD56+NKG2C- and CD3+CD56-NKG2C+ T cells.

Libraries used 5'RACE template switching adding universal primer site and UMIs. TCRdb re-called the 5' RACE reads; one entry per CDR3 protein, DNA not given. The sample table sets out approximately 170,000 distinct CDR3 sequences. This CDR3 is 15 amino acids long. The germline V gene encodes CDR1 SEHNR and CDR2 FQNEAQ (reference sequence). The genes are TRBV7-9 and TRBJ1-4; TCRdb proposes TRBD1, but this gene call is untestable without DNA. This TCR came from a man aged 18-70 years in good health. Input material: blood T cells: a sorted CD56 or NKG2C T cell subset, CD4+ or CD8+ T cells, or bulk PBMC T cells (not recorded which). The CDR3 spells CASRHPLGAEEKLFF.